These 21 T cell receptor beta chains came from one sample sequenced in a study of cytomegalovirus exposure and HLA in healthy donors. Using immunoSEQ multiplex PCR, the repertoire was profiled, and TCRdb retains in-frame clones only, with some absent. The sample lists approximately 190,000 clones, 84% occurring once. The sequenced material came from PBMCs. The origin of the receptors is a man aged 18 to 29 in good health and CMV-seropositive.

CDR3 sequence: CASSSPLTGGDDQPQHF. The DNA for the CDR3 is TGTGCCAGCAGTTCCCCCCTCACAGGGGGCGACGATCAGCCCCAGCATTTT. The chain is built from TRBV28 and TRBJ1-5; 9 positions agree with TRBD1. Germline CDR1 MDHEN, CDR2 SYDVKM. The CDR3 has 17 residues. V shed 4 bases and J 5 bases; nucleotides not matched to a gene: 12.

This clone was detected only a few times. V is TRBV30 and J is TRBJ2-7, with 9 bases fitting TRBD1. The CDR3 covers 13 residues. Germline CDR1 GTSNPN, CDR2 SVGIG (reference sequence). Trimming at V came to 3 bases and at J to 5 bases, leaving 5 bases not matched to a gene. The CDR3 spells CAWRNRGPHEQYF. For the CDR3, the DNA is TGTGCCTGGAGGAACAGGGGGCCCCACGAGCAGTACTTC.

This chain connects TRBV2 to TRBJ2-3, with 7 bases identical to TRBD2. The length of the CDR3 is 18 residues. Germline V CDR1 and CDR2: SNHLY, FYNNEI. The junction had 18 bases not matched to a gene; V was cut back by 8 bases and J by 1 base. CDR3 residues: CASLMPREKGGGTDTQYF. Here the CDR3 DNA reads TGTGCCAGCCTCATGCCGCGGGAGAAGGGAGGAGGCACAGATACGCAGTATTTT.

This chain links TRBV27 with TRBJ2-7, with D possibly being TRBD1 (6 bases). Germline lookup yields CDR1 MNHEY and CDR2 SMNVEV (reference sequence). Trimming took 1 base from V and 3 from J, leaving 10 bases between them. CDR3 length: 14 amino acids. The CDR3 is CASSLLQGRYEQYF. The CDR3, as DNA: TGTGCCAGCAGTTTATTACAGGGACGCTACGAGCAGTACTTC.

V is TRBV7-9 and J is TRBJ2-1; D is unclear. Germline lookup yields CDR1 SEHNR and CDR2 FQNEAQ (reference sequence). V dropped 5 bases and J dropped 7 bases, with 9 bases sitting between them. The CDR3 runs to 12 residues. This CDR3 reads CASSVTRNEQFF. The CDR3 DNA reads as TGTGCCAGCAGCGTTACACGAAATGAGCAGTTCTTC. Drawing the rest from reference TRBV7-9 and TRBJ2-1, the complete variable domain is DTGVSQNPRHKITKRGQNVTFRCDPISEHNRLYWYRQTLGQGPEFLTYFQNEAQLEKSRLLSDRFSAERPKGSFSTLEIQRTEQGDSAMYLCASSVTRNEQFFGPGTRLTVL.

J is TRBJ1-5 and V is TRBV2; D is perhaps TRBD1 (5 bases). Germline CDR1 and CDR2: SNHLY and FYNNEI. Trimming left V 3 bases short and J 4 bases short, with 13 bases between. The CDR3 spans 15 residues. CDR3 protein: CASSDDRGLNQPQHF. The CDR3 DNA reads TGTGCCAGCAGTGATGACAGAGGATTAAATCAGCCCCAGCATTTT.

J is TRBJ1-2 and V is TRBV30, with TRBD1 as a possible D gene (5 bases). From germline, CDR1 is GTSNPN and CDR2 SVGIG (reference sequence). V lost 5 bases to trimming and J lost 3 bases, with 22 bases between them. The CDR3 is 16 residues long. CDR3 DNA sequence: TGTGCCTGGGTTCCCGTGGCAGGGAGCGGGTACTATGGCTACACCTTC. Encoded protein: CAWVPVAGSGYYGYTF.

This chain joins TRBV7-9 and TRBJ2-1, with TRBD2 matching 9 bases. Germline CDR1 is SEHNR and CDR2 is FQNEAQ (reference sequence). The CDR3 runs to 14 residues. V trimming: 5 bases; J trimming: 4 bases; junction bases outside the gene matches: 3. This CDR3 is CASSAGGLYNEQFF. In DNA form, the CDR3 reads TGTGCCAGCAGCGCGGGAGGGCTTTACAATGAGCAGTTCTTC.

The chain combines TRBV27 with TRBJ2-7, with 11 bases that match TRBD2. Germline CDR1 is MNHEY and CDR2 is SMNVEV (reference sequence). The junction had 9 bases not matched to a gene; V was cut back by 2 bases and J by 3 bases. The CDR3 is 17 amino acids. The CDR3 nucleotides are TGTGCCAGCAGTTTAGGTACTAGCGGGGGACAATACTACGAGCAGTACTTC. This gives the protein CASSLGTSGGQYYEQYF.

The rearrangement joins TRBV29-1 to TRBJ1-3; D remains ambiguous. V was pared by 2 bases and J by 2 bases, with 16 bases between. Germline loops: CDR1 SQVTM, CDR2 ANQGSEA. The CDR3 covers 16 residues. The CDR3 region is CSVETTALGAGNTIYF. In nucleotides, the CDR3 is TGCAGCGTTGAAACAACAGCCCTCGGCGCTGGAAACACCATATATTTT.

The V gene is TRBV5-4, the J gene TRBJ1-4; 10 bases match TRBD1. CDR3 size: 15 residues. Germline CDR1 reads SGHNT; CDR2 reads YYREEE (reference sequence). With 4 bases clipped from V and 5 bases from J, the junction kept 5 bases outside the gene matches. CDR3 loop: CASSPGQGRNEKLFF. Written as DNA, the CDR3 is TGTGCCAGCAGCCCGGGACAGGGGAGGAATGAAAAACTGTTTTTT. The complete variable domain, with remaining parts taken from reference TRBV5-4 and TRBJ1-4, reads ETGVTQSPTHLIKTRGQQVTLRCSSQSGHNTVSWYQQALGQGPQFIFQYYREEENGRGNFPPRFSGLQFPNYSSELNVNALELDDSALYLCASSPGQGRNEKLFFGSGTQLSVL.

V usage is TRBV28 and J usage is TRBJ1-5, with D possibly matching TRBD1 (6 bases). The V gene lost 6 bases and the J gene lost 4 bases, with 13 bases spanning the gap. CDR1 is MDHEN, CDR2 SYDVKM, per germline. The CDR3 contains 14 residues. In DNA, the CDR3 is TGTGCCAGCAGGGTCAGGGGCCTTAATCAGCCCCAGCATTTT. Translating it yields CASRVRGLNQPQHF.

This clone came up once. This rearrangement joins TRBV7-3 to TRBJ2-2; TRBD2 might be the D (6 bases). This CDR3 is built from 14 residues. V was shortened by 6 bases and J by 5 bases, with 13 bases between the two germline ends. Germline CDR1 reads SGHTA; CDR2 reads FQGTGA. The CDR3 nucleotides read TGTGCCAGCAGAAAGGGAGGAAGTACCGGGGAGCTGTTTTTT. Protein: CASRKGGSTGELFF.

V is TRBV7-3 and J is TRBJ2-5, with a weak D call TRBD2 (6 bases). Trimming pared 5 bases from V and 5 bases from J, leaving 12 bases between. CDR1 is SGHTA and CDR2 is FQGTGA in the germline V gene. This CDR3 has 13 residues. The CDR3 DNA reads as TGTGCCAGCAGCCGGGGGACCGGTGAGACCCAGTACTTC. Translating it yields CASSRGTGETQYF.

CDR3 sequence reads: CASSQDIGVSYEQYF. The CDR3 coding sequence is TGTGCCAGCAGCCAAGATATCGGGGTATCCTACGAGCAGTACTTC. The chain has TRBV4-2 and TRBJ2-7; possibly TRBD2 for D (5 bases). The germline gives CDR1 LGHNA, CDR2 YNFKEQ. V lost 0 bases and J 1 base, leaving 10 bases between the germline ends. The CDR3 runs 15 residues.

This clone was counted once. CDR3 loop: CATSEAVLGTGNQPQHF. CDR3 sequence (DNA): TGTGCCACCAGCGAGGCGGTATTAGGAACGGGCAATCAGCCCCAGCATTTT. This chain connects TRBV15 to TRBJ1-5; D unresolved. Trimming removed 5 bases at V and 2 bases at J, with 19 bases between. The V gene's germline CDR1 is LNHNV and CDR2 YYDKDF (reference sequence). This CDR3 is built from 17 residues.

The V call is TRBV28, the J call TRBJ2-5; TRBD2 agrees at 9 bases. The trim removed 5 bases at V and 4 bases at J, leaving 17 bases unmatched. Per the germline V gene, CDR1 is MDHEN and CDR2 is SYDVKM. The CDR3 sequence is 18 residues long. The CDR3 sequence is CASSLHPWRTSERETQYF. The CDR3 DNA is TGTGCCAGCAGTCTGCATCCTTGGAGGACTAGCGAGAGAGAGACCCAGTACTTC.

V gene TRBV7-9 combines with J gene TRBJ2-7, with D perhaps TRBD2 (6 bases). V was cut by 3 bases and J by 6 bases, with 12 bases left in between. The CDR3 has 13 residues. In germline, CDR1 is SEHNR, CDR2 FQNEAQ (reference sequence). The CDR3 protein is CASSLAGRVEQYF. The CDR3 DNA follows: TGTGCCAGCAGCTTGGCGGGGCGGGTCGAGCAGTACTTC.

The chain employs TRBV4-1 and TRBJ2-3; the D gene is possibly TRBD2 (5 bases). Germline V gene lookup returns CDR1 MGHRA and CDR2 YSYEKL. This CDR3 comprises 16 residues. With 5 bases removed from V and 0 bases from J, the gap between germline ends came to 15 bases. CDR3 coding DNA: TGCGCCAGCAGCAACTTAGACTACTCTAGCACAGATACGCAGTATTTT. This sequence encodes CASSNLDYSSTDTQYF.

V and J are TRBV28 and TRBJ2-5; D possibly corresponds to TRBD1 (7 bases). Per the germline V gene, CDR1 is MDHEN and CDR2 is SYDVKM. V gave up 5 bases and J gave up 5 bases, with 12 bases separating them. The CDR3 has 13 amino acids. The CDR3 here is CASSPAGGETQYF. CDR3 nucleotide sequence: TGTGCCAGCAGTCCCGCAGGGGGGGAGACCCAGTACTTC.

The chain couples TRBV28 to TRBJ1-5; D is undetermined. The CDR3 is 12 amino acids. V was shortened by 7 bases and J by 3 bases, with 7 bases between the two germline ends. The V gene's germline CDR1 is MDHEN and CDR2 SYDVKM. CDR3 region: CASNYVNQPQHF. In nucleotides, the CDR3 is TGTGCCAGCAACTACGTCAATCAGCCCCAGCATTTT.